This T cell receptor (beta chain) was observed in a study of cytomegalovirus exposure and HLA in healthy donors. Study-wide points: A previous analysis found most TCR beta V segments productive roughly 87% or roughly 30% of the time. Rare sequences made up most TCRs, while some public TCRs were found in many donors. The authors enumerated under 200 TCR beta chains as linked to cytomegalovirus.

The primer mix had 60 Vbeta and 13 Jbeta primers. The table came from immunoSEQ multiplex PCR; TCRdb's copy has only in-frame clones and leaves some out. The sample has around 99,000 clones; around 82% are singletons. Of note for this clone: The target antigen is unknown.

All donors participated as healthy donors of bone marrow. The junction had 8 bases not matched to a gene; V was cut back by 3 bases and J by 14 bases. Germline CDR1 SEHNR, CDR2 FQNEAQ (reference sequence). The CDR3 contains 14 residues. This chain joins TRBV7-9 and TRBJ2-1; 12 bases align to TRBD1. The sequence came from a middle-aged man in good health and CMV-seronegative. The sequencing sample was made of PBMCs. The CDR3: CASSFPGQGADKFF. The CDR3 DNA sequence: TGTGCCAGCAGCTTCCCGGGACAGGGGGCGGATAAGTTCTTC. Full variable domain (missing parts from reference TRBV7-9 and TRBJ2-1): DTGVSQNPRHKITKRGQNVTFRCDPISEHNRLYWYRQTLGQGPEFLTYFQNEAQLEKSRLLSDRFSAERPKGSFSTLEIQRTEQGDSAMYLCASSFPGQGADKFFGPGTRLTVL.